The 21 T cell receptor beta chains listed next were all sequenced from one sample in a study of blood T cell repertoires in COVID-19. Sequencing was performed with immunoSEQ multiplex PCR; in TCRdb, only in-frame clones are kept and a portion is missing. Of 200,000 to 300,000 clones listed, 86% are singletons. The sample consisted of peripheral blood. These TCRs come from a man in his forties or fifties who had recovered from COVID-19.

CDR3 nucleotide sequence: TGTGCCAGCAGCCCTGGACAGCCCTCCTACGAGCAGTACTTC. Protein sequence: CASSPGQPSYEQYF. The V call is TRBV9, the J call TRBJ2-7; weak D call: TRBD1 (6 bases). Deletions cut 4 bases from V and 0 bases from J, with 11 bases between. This CDR3 region has 14 residues. Germline V gene sequence: CDR1 SGDLS, CDR2 YYNGEE.

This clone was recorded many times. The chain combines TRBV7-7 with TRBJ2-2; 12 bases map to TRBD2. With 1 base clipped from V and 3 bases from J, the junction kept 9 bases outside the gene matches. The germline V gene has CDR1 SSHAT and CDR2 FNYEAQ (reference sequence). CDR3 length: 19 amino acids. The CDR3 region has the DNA TGTGCCAGCAGCTTAGTAAGGACTAGCGGGATTAAACACACCGGGGAGCTGTTTTTT. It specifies CASSLVRTSGIKHTGELFF.

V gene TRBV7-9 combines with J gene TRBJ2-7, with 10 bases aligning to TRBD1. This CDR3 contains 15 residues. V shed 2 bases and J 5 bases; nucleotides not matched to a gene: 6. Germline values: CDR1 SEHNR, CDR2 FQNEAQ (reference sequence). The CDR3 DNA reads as TGTGCCAGCAGCTTATCCACGGACAGGGGGGACGAGCAGTACTTC. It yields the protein CASSLSTDRGDEQYF.

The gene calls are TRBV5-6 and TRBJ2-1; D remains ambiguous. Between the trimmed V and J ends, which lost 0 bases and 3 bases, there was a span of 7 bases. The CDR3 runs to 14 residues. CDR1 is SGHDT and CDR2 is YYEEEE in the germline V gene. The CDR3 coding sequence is TGTGCCAGCAGCTTGGACGTAGTCTACAATGAGCAGTTCTTC. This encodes CASSLDVVYNEQFF. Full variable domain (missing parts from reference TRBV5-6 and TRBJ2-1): DAGVTQSPTHLIKTRGQQVTLRCSPKSGHDTVSWYQQALGQGPQFIFQYYEEEERQRGNFPDRFSGHQFPNYSSELNVNALLLGDSALYLCASSLDVVYNEQFFGPGTRLTVL.

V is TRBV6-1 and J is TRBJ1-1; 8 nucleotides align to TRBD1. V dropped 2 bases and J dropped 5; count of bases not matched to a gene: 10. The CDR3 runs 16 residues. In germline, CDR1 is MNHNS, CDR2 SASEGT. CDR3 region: CASSERSGGAGTEAFF. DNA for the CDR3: TGTGCCAGCAGTGAAAGGTCAGGGGGCGCGGGAACTGAAGCTTTCTTT.

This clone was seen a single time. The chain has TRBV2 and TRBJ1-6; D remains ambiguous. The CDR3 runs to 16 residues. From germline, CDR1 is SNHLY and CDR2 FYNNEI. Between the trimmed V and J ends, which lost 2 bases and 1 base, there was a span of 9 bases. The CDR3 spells CASSEYPQSYNSPLHF. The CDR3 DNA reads TGTGCCAGCAGTGAATATCCGCAGTCCTATAATTCACCCCTCCACTTT. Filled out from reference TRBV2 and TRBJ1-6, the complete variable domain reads EPEVTQTPSHQVTQMGQEVILRCVPISNHLYFYWYRQILGQKVEFLVSFYNNEISEKSEIFDDQFSVERPDGSNFTLKIRSTKLEDSAMYFCASSEYPQSYNSPLHFGNGTRLTVT.

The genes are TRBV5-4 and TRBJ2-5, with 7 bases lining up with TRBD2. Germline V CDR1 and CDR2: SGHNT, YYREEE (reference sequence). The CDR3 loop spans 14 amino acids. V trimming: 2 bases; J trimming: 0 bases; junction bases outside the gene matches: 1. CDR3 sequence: CASSLTSDQETQYF. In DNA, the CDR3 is TGTGCCAGCAGCTTAACTAGCGACCAAGAGACCCAGTACTTC.

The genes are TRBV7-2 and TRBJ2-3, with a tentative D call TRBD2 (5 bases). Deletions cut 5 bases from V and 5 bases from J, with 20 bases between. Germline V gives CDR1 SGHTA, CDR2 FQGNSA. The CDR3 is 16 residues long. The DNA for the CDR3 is TGTGCCAGCAGCAAGACTATAAACCTCCTTAGAGATACGCAGTATTTT. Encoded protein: CASSKTINLLRDTQYF.

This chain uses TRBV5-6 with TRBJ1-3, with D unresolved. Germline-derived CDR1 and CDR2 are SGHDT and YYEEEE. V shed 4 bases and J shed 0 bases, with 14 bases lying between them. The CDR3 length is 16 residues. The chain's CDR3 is CASSLPTEHSGNTIYF. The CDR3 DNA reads TGTGCCAGCAGCCTTCCGACGGAGCACTCTGGAAACACCATATATTTT.

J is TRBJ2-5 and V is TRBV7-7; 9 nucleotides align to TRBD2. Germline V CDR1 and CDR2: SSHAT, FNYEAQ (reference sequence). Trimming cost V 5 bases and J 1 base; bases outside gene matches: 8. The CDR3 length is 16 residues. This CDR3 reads CASSRVSGGPQETQYF. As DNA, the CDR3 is TGTGCCAGCAGCCGCGTAAGCGGGGGGCCCCAAGAGACCCAGTACTTC.

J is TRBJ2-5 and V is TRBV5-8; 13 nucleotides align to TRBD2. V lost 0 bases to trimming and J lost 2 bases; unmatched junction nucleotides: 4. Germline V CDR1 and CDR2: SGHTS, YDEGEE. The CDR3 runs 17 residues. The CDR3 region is CASSLGLAGGHQETQYF. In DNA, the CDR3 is TGTGCCAGCAGCTTGGGACTAGCGGGAGGACATCAAGAGACCCAGTACTTC.

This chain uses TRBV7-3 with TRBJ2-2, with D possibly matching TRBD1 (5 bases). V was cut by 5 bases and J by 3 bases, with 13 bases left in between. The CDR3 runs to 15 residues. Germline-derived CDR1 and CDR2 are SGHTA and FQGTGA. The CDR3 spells CASSRDSSYTGELFF. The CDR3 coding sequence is TGTGCCAGCAGCCGTGACAGTTCCTACACCGGGGAGCTGTTTTTT.

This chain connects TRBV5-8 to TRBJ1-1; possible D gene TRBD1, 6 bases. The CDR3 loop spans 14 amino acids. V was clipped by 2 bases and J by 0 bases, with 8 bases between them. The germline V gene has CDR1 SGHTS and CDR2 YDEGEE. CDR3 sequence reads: CASSFRTVNTEAFF. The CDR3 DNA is TGTGCCAGCAGCTTCAGGACAGTGAACACTGAAGCTTTCTTT.

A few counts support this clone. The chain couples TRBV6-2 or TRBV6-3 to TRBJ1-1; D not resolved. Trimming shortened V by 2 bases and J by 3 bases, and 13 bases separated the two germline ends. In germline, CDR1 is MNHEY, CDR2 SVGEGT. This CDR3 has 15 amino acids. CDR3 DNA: TGTGCCAGCAGTTACCGATCCGTACGGGACACTGAAGCTTTCTTT. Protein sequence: CASSYRSVRDTEAFF.

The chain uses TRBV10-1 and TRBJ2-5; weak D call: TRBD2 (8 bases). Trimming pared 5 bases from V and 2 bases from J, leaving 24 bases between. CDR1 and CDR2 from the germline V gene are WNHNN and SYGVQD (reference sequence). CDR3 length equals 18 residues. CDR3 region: CASSMTGRRSGEQETQYF. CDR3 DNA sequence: TGCGCCAGCAGTATGACAGGGAGGCGTAGCGGGGAACAAGAGACCCAGTACTTC.

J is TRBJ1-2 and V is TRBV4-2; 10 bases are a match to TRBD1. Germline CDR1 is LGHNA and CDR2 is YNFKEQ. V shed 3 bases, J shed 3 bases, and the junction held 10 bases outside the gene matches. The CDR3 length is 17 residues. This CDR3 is CASSHLQGQGIHYGYTF. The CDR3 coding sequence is TGTGCCAGCAGCCACCTGCAGGGACAGGGGATTCACTATGGCTACACCTTC.

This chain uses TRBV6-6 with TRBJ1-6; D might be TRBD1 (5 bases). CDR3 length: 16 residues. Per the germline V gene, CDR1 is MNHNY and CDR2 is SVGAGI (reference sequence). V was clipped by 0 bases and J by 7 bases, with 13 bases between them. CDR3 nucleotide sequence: TGTGCCAGCAGTTACTCGGAAGGGGCGCGAAATTCACCCCTCCACTTT. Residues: CASSYSEGARNSPLHF.

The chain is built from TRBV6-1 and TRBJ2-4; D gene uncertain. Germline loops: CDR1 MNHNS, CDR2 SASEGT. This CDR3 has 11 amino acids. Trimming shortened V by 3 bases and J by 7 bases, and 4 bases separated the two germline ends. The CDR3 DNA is TGTGCCAGCAGTGATATGAACATTCAGTACTTC. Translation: CASSDMNIQYF.

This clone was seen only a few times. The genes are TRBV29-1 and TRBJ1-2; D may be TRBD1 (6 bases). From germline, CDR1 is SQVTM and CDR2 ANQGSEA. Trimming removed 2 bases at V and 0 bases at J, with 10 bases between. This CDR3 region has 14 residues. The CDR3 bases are TGCAGCGTTGAACGCAGGGGCCCTAACTATGGCTACACCTTC. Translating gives CSVERRGPNYGYTF.

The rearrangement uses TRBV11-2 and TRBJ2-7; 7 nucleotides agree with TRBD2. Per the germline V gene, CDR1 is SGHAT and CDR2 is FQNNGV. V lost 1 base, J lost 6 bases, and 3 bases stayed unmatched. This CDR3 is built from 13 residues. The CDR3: CASSLVGGGEQYF. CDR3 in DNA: TGTGCCAGCAGCTTAGTTGGGGGGGGCGAGCAGTACTTC.

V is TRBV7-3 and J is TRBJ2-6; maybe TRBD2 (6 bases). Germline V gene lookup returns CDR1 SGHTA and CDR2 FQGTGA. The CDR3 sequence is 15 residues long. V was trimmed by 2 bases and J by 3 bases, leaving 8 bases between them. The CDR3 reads CASSLVGGGANVLTF. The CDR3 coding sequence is TGTGCCAGCAGCTTAGTGGGAGGTGGGGCCAACGTCCTGACTTTC. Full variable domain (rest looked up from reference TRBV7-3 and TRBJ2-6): GAGVSQTPSNKVTEKGKYVELRCDPISGHTALYWYRQSLGQGPEFLIYFQGTGAADDSGLPNDRFFAVRPEGSVSTLKIQRTERGDSAVYLCASSLVGGGANVLTFGAGSRLTVL.